These 26 T cell receptor beta chains came from one sample sequenced in a study of tumour-infiltrating T cells in Burkitt lymphoma. Method: immunoSEQ multiplex PCR; TCRdb's copy keeps in-frame clones and lacks some. The sample lists about 46,000 clones, around 30% occurring once. The sequenced sample consisted of tumor tissue. These receptors came from a human donor with Burkitt lymphoma.

The chain recombines TRBV7-3 with TRBJ1-2, with D perhaps TRBD1 (5 bases). V shed 2 bases and J shed 6 bases, with 19 bases lying between them. Germline V gene lookup returns CDR1 SGHTA and CDR2 FQGTGA. The CDR3 runs 16 residues. The CDR3 protein is CASSLGPGLRNDGYTF. In nucleotides, the CDR3 is TGTGCCAGCAGCTTAGGGCCAGGGTTGAGAAACGATGGCTACACCTTC.

The rearrangement uses TRBV7-9 and TRBJ1-4, with a weak D call TRBD1 (5 bases). The CDR3 consists of 14 residues. V gave up 5 bases and J gave up 10 bases, with 17 bases separating them. CDR1 and CDR2 from the germline V gene are SEHNR and FQNEAQ (reference sequence). The CDR3 here is CASSKVGGLPKLFF. The CDR3 coding sequence is TGTGCCAGCAGCAAAGTGGGGGGATTACCAAAACTGTTTTTT.

This chain links TRBV9 with TRBJ2-1; D gene unclear. Trimming removed 1 base at V and 5 bases at J, with 7 bases between. The V gene's germline CDR1 is SGDLS and CDR2 YYNGEE. CDR3 length equals 13 residues. The CDR3 DNA reads TGTGCCAGCAGCGTATTAAGGGACAATGAGCAGTTCTTC. Amino acid sequence: CASSVLRDNEQFF. The variable domain in full, with the rest retrieved from reference TRBV9 and TRBJ2-1, is DSGVTQTPKHLITATGQRVTLRCSPRSGDLSVYWYQQSLDQGLQFLIQYYNGEERAKGNILERFSAQQFPDLHSELNLSSLELGDSALYFCASSVLRDNEQFFGPGTRLTVL.

The J gene is TRBJ2-7, the V gene TRBV7-2; the match to TRBD1 covers 9 bases. The germline gives CDR1 SGHTA, CDR2 FQGNSA. The V and J ends lost 4 bases and 9 bases, in that order; junction bases with no gene match: 10. The CDR3 is made up of 14 amino acids. The CDR3, as DNA: TGTGCCAGCAGCTCACAGGGGGCGACCAGTAGGCAGTACTTC. It translates to CASSSQGATSRQYF.

Only a few counts were recorded for this clone. CDR3 region: CASSQDKGPYNEQFF. The CDR3, as DNA: TGCGCCAGCAGCCAAGATAAGGGGCCCTACAATGAGCAGTTCTTC. This chain uses TRBV4-1 with TRBJ2-1, with D maybe TRBD1 (5 bases). V lost 0 bases and J 2 bases, leaving 8 bases between the germline ends. Germline CDR1 and CDR2: MGHRA and YSYEKL. The CDR3 consists of 15 residues.

This chain joins TRBV7-2 and TRBJ2-2, with a tentative D call TRBD1 (5 bases). CDR3 size: 16 residues. Germline V gene sequence: CDR1 SGHTA, CDR2 FQGNSA. V was trimmed by 5 bases and J by 6 bases, leaving 19 bases between them. CDR3 DNA: TGTGCCAGCAGCCATAAAGGGGCAGTTTCACCCGGGGAGCTGTTTTTT. Translation: CASSHKGAVSPGELFF.

The sample holds a few counts of this clone. V gene TRBV5-4 combines with J gene TRBJ2-2; 7 nucleotides match TRBD1. The V gene's germline CDR1 is SGHNT and CDR2 YYREEE (reference sequence). The trim removed 0 bases at V and 1 base at J, leaving 3 bases unmatched. This CDR3 is built from 16 residues. The CDR3 DNA reads as TGTGCCAGCAGCTTGGGGGGACAGTGGAACACCGGGGAGCTGTTTTTT. Translating it yields CASSLGGQWNTGELFF.

This clone came up a few times. V is TRBV19 and J is TRBJ1-2; D might be TRBD1 (6 bases). The CDR3 contains 15 residues. Germline V gives CDR1 LNHDA, CDR2 SQIVND (reference sequence). V lost 5 bases and J lost 5, with 18 bases in between. Here the CDR3 reads CASSPSGGGSYGYTF. The CDR3 DNA reads TGTGCCAGTAGTCCCTCGGGGGGCGGAAGTTATGGCTACACCTTC.

The rearrangement links TRBV18 to TRBJ1-1; D not certain. CDR1 KGHSH and CDR2 LQKENI come from the germline V gene. This CDR3 contains 14 residues. The V end was cut by 1 base, the J end by 2 bases, with 8 bases between. The CDR3 DNA sequence: TGTGCCAGCTCACCACTGCAGGAAAACACTGAAGCTTTCTTT. The encoded protein is CASSPLQENTEAFF.

V gene TRBV2 combines with J gene TRBJ2-4; D uncertain. CDR1 and CDR2 (germline): SNHLY, FYNNEI. V was trimmed by 8 bases and J by 7 bases, leaving 15 bases between them. This CDR3 comprises 13 residues. CDR3 nucleotide sequence: TGTGCCAGCGCCGTTGGTAGGCAGAACATTCAGTACTTC. Translated, it gives CASAVGRQNIQYF.

This clone was detected only a few times. Compared with germline, one end of the junction differs, possibly owing to a read error. In DNA, the CDR3 is TGCAGTGCTAGGGGGTCAGGGGATACTTTC. It yields the protein CSARGSGDTF. The chain has TRBV20-1 and TRBJ1-2; weak D call: TRBD1 (6 bases). The CDR3 consists of 10 residues. From germline, CDR1 is DFQATT and CDR2 SNEGSKA (reference sequence).

This clone was counted a few times. V gene TRBV6-6 combines with J gene TRBJ1-1; the D gene is possibly TRBD1 (6 bases). Germline V gives CDR1 MNHNY, CDR2 SVGAGI (reference sequence). V was trimmed by 7 bases and J by 0 bases, leaving 12 bases between them. The CDR3 runs 14 residues. The CDR3 bases are TGTGCCAGCATTACAGGGACGATGAACACTGAAGCTTTCTTT. Protein product: CASITGTMNTEAFF.

The chain combines TRBV19 with TRBJ1-1, with D possibly being TRBD1 (6 bases). V lost 5 bases and J lost 1, with 23 bases in between. CDR3 length equals 18 residues. In germline, CDR1 is LNHDA, CDR2 SQIVND (reference sequence). CDR3 DNA sequence: TGTGCCAGTAGTCGAGGCCGGGGGCAGGGGAGGAAGAACACTGAAGCTTTCTTT. It codes for CASSRGRGQGRKNTEAFF.

The chain uses TRBV4-2 and TRBJ1-4; D may be TRBD1 (6 bases). V lost 1 base and J 7 bases, leaving 16 bases between the germline ends. CDR1 is LGHNA, CDR2 YNFKEQ, per germline. The CDR3 extends over 16 amino acids. As DNA, the CDR3 is TGTGCCAGCAGCCAAGTTGATCCAGGGGCGGGTGAAAAACTGTTTTTT. As protein: CASSQVDPGAGEKLFF.

This clone was seen more than once but under ten times. The V and J genes are TRBV6-1 and TRBJ1-2; a possible D gene is TRBD1 (6 bases). The V end lost 5 bases, the J end lost 13 bases, and 20 bases lay between the germline ends. The CDR3 has 13 residues. Germline V gene lookup returns CDR1 MNHNS and CDR2 SASEGT. CDR3: CASSSQGNRVSTF. CDR3 nucleotides: TGTGCCAGCAGTTCCCAAGGAAACAGGGTGTCCACCTTC.

This clone was observed a handful of times. The chain uses TRBV11-2 and TRBJ1-1; no definite D call. Per germline, CDR1 SGHAT and CDR2 FQNNGV. The CDR3 consists of 15 residues. V lost 2 bases, J lost 5 bases, and 15 bases lay in between. The CDR3 nucleotides are TGTGCCAGCAGCTTATACCAGCTTACCCAGACTGAAGCTTTCTTT. Its translation: CASSLYQLTQTEAFF.

This clone was counted between two and nine times. As DNA, the CDR3 is TGTGCCAGCGGAGCCGGGCTCCGCGGCTACACCTTC. It specifies CASGAGLRGYTF. The chain has TRBV6-5 and TRBJ1-2; D gene ambiguous. The CDR3 loop spans 12 amino acids. CDR1 and CDR2 from the germline V gene are MNHEY and SVGAGI. The V end lost 8 bases, the J end lost 8 bases, and 15 bases lay between the germline ends.

The chain employs TRBV19 and TRBJ2-7, with TRBD1 identical over 9 bases. This CDR3 region has 15 residues. Unmatched junction bases numbered 10, after V lost 5 bases and J lost 5 bases. CDR1 and CDR2 from the germline V gene are LNHDA and SQIVND (reference sequence). The CDR3 loop reads CASSPRQGGLHEQYF. The CDR3 DNA reads as TGTGCCAGTAGTCCTCGACAGGGGGGCCTCCACGAGCAGTACTTC.

V is TRBV7-2 and J is TRBJ2-7; the D is unclear. Germline V gene data show CDR1 as SGHTA and CDR2 as FQGNSA. V shed 3 bases and J shed 3 bases, with 9 bases lying between them. The CDR3 length is 13 residues. The CDR3 sequence is CASSFNRIYEQYF. In DNA, the CDR3 is TGTGCCAGCAGCTTCAACAGAATCTACGAGCAGTACTTC.

J is TRBJ2-1 and V is TRBV5-1; possible D gene TRBD1, 5 bases. Germline-derived CDR1 and CDR2 are SGHRS and YFSETQ. V was trimmed by 4 bases and J by 6 bases, leaving 17 bases between them. The CDR3 loop spans 15 amino acids. Here the CDR3 DNA reads TGCGCCAGCAGCCGTAGGGCAGGGTCCGGCAATGAGCAGTTCTTC. Protein: CASSRRAGSGNEQFF. Full variable domain (outside the CDR3, taken from reference TRBV5-1 and TRBJ2-1): KAGVTQTPRYLIKTRGQQVTLSCSPISGHRSVSWYQQTPGQGLQFLFEYFSETQRNKGNFPGRFSGRQFSNSRSEMNVSTLELGDSALYLCASSRRAGSGNEQFFGPGTRLTVL.

The rearrangement links TRBV18 to TRBJ1-4; D gene ambiguous. CDR1 and CDR2 (germline): KGHSH, LQKENI. The V and J ends lost 4 bases and 2 bases respectively, with 5 bases between them. This CDR3 contains 13 residues. DNA of the CDR3: TGTGCCAGCTCACGGGGTACTAATGAAAAACTGTTTTTT. The encoded protein is CASSRGTNEKLFF.

In regard to this clone: The junction departs from the called germline gene at one end, perhaps through a read error. V is TRBV9 and J is TRBJ1-4, with D possibly being TRBD1 (5 bases). The CDR3 is 16 amino acids. Per the germline V gene, CDR1 is SGDLS and CDR2 is YYNGEE. CDR3 DNA sequence: TGTGTCAGCAGCGTAGCTACGGGGGGGAACTATGAAAAACTGTTTTTT. Its protein is CVSSVATGGNYEKLFF.

The genes are TRBV6-5 and TRBJ1-1; D gene ambiguous. The CDR3 consists of 15 residues. With 3 bases removed from V and 4 bases from J, the gap between germline ends came to 15 bases. In germline, CDR1 is MNHEY, CDR2 SVGAGI. CDR3 coding DNA: TGTGCCAGCAGTTATGGCAGGCGGGTAGGCACTGAAGCTTTCTTT. Translating it yields CASSYGRRVGTEAFF.

The CDR3 protein is CASSSTTNEQFF. Here the CDR3 DNA reads TGTGCCAGCAGCTCGACGACCAATGAGCAGTTCTTC. The J gene is TRBJ2-1, the V gene TRBV7-8; no firm D call. V gave up 4 bases and J gave up 6 bases, with 7 bases separating them. The germline V gene has CDR1 SGHVS and CDR2 FQNEAQ. The CDR3 has 12 residues.

This clone was seen a few times. The chain combines TRBV21-1 with TRBJ1-1. TRBV21-1 is a documented pseudogene. This CDR3 is 9 amino acids long. CDR3 loop: CASSKTAFF. As DNA, the CDR3 is TGTGCCAGCAGCAAAACGGCTTTCTTT.

This clone was seen more than once but under ten times. The V call is TRBV5-1, the J call TRBJ1-6; 9 positions agree with TRBD1. The J segment lost 7 bases and the V segment lost 0 bases, leaving 5 bases of the junction unmatched. The CDR3 spans 16 residues. Germline V gene data show CDR1 as SGHRS and CDR2 as YFSETQ. As DNA, the CDR3 is TGCGCCAGCAGCTTGGCCCCGACAGGGGGAAATTCACCCCTCCACTTT. Translated, it gives CASSLAPTGGNSPLHF.